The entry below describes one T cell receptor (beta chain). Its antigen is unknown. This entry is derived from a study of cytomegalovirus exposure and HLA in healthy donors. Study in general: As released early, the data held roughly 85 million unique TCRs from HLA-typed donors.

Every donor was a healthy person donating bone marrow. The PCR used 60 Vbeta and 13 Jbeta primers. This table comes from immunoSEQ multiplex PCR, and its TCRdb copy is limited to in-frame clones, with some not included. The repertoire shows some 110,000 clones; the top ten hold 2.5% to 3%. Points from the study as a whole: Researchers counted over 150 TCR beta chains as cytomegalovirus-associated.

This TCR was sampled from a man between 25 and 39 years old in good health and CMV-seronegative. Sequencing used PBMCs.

CDR3: CASFAQRGRAFGGDTQYF. In nucleotides, the CDR3 is TGTGCCAGCTTCGCCCAACGCGGGAGGGCCTTCGGGGGCGATACGCAGTATTTT. The J gene is TRBJ2-3, the V gene TRBV28, with 9 positions matching TRBD2. Trimming at V came to 8 bases and at J to 6 bases, leaving 21 bases not matched to a gene. CDR3 length equals 18 residues. Germline V gives CDR1 MDHEN, CDR2 SYDVKM.